This T cell receptor (delta chain) was sequenced for a study of Vδ1+ human thymocytes. Details on this clone: Its target is unknown.

Germline loops: CDR1 TSWWSYY, CDR2 QGS. V gave up 5 bases and J gave up 0 bases, with 40 bases separating them. The CDR3 is 24 residues long. Findings of the study overall: Thymic delta-chain repertoires held roughly 20% Vdelta2 sequences and few Vdelta3, despite high sort purity. Thymic TRG and TRD repertoires appeared highly polyclonal.

Sequences come from RNA converted to cDNA by reverse transcription. Multiplex PCR used pooled V-gene forward primers and a constant-region reverse primer to amplify CDR3s. With CATT, TCRdb re-called clones from the multiplex PCR reads. Counted here are about 75,000 delta-chain clones, more than 30% occurring once; the ten biggest clones make up under 0.3%. This receptor was taken from a boy in the first two years of life who had congenital heart surgery. The sequencing input was Vdelta1+ gamma-delta thymocytes from the thymus. Sample subset: FACS-sorted CD3+ TCRalphabeta- TCRVdelta1+ TCRVdelta2- thymocytes. V gene TRDV1 combines with J gene TRDJ1; D remains ambiguous. The CDR3 region has the DNA TGTGCTCTTGGGCCCCCCCGACGACCTCCCACCATACTAAAACCCTCTAACTACACCGATAAACTCATCTTT. It specifies CALGPPRRPPTILKPSNYTDKLIF.